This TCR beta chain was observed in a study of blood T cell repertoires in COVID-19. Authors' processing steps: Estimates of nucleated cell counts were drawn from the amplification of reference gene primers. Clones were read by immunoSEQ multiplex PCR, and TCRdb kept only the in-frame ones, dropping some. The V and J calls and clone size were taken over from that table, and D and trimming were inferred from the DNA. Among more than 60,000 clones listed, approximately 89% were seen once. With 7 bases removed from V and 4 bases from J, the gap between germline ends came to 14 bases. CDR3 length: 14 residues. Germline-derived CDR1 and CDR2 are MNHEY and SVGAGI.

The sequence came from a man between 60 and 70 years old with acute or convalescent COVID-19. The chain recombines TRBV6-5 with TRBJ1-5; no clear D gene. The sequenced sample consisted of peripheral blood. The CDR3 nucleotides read TGTGCCAGCACCTCCTCTATAGAGAATCAGCCCCAGCATTTT. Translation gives CASTSSIENQPQHF.